The rows below give T cell receptor beta chains drawn from one sample of a study of cytomegalovirus exposure and HLA in healthy donors. Data came from immunoSEQ multiplex PCR; TCRdb stores just in-frame clones and leaves some out. The repertoire holds over 75,000 clones, with 85% as singletons. The specimen sequenced was PBMCs. The receptors stem from a man between 18 and 29 years old in good health and CMV-seropositive. Both conserved end residues are part of each CDR3. A D gene is named only where the DNA matches it firmly. Clone size, where shown, is once, few, many, or a class for clones that have expanded.

NA,TRBJ2-1,NA,TRBV5-5,16,TGTGCCAGCAGCTTGCGTGCAGGGGTCTCCTACAATGAGCAGTTCTTC,CASSLRAGVSYNEQFF
once,TRBJ1-2,NA,TRBV6-1,14,TGTGCCAGCGGATTGGGGGCCGGCGGCTATGGCTACACCTTC,CASGLGAGGYGYTF
NA,TRBJ1-2,NA,TRBV29-1,14,TGCAGCGTGGACCGCCGGGGTGATAACTATGGCTACACCTTC,CSVDRRGDNYGYTF
NA,TRBJ1-5,TRBD1,TRBV7-8,14,TGTGCCAGCAGCTCGACAGGGGGCAATCAGCCCCAGCATTTT,CASSSTGGNQPQHF
NA,TRBJ1-1,NA,TRBV9,12,TGTGCCAGCAGCGGGGAGGGGACTGAAGCTTTCTTT,CASSGEGTEAFF
NA,TRBJ2-1,TRBD1,TRBV4-1,18,TGCGCCAGCAGCCAAGGCCGTGCCCCCGGGACAGCCTACAATGAGCAGTTCTTC,CASSQGRAPGTAYNEQFF
NA,TRBJ1-2,NA,TRBV7-3,15,TGTGCCAGCAGCCTAGGTGGGGCGCAGGACGGTGGCTACACCTTC,CASSLGGAQDGGYTF
NA,TRBJ1-1,NA,TRBV18,12,TGTGCCAGCTCAATAATCGACAGGGAAGCTTTCTTT,CASSIIDREAFF
NA,TRBJ1-1,NA,TRBV10-1,13,TGCGCCAGCAGGGCCGCCCTGAACACTGAAGCTTTCTTT,CASRAALNTEAFF
NA,TRBJ1-2,NA,TRBV5-1,12,TGCGCCTCCAGTCTCAGTGCGGAAAAGTACACCTTC,CASSLSAEKYTF
NA,TRBJ2-3,NA,TRBV28,14,TGTGCCAGCACGCAGCCTAGTGTTAAAAATACGCAGTATTTT,CASTQPSVKNTQYF
few,TRBJ2-1,NA,TRBV10-1,14,TGCGCCAGCAGTCCCTCGGGACATTACAATGAGCAGTTCTTC,CASSPSGHYNEQFF
once,TRBJ2-7,NA,TRBV11-2,16,TGTGCCAGCAGCTTAGCCGTGGAGGGGACGGCCTACGAGCAGTACTTC,CASSLAVEGTAYEQYF
NA,TRBJ2-1,TRBD1,TRBV10-1,15,TGCGCCAGCAGTGGATCCGGGACAGGGTACAATGAGCAGTTCTTC,CASSGSGTGYNEQFF
few,TRBJ1-2,NA,TRBV7-9,14,TGTGCCAGCAGCTTAGCTTCCAGTAACTATGGCTACACCTTC,CASSLASSNYGYTF
NA,TRBJ1-1,NA,TRBV29-1,13,TGCAGCGTGGCCCGCGGGGTGGGCACTGAAGCTTTCTTT,CSVARGVGTEAFF
NA,TRBJ2-2,TRBD1,TRBV2,14,TGTGCCAGCATAGACGACAGGGGCTCCGGGGAGCTGTTTTTT,CASIDDRGSGELFF
once,TRBJ2-7,NA,TRBV7-8,13,TGTGCCAGCAGCTTAGACTCAACTTACGAGCAGTACTTC,CASSLDSTYEQYF
NA,TRBJ2-5,TRBD1,TRBV5-1,14,TGCGCCAGCAGCGGACAGGGGGCTGGGGAGACCCAGTACTTC,CASSGQGAGETQYF
NA,TRBJ2-7,TRBD2,TRBV10-1,16,TGCGCCAGCAGTGAGACCCCGGGACTAGCGGTGCACGAGCAGTACTTC,CASSETPGLAVHEQYF
NA,TRBJ1-4,NA,TRBV5-1,14,TGCGCCAGCAGCTTGGTTGGGGAGGGTGAAAAACTGTTTTTT,CASSLVGEGEKLFF
NA,TRBJ2-5,NA,TRBV4-1,15,TGCGCCAGCAGCCAAGATCCAGGAACCCAAGAGACCCAGTACTTC,CASSQDPGTQETQYF
NA,TRBJ2-5,NA,TRBV7-3,13,TGTGCCAGCAGCTTAACGCCCTCGAGGACCCAGTACTTC,CASSLTPSRTQYF
NA,TRBJ2-2,NA,TRBV27,14,TGTGCCAGCAGTCCAACTGGGGGGACCGGGGAGCTGTTTTTT,CASSPTGGTGELFF
NA,TRBJ2-7,NA,TRBV15,12,TGTGCCACCAGTTCCTACGCAAACGAGCAGTACTTC,CATSSYANEQYF
NA,TRBJ2-5,NA,TRBV7-7,14,TGTGCCAGCAGCTTACAGGGGAACCAAGAGACCCAGTACTTC,CASSLQGNQETQYF
once,TRBJ1-4,NA,TRBV5-8,16,TGTGCCAGCAGCTTTGGGGCAGTCCCAACTAATGAAAAACTGTTTTTT,CASSFGAVPTNEKLFF
NA,TRBJ1-1,TRBD1,TRBV5-1,16,TGCGCCAGCAGCTTGGTGACAGGGGGCGCCGACACTGAAGCTTTCTTT,CASSLVTGGADTEAFF
NA,TRBJ1-1,NA,TRBV15,13,TGTGCCACCAGCAGAGAGGGAGGTGCTGAAGCTTTCTTT,CATSREGGAEAFF
once,TRBJ2-7,TRBD1,TRBV5-1,15,TGCGCCAGCAGCGGCTCGACAGGGGGGCAATACGAGCAGTACTTC,CASSGSTGGQYEQYF
NA,TRBJ1-3,NA,TRBV7-2,16,TGTGCCAGCAGCGCTCTAGGGGGTAACTCTGGAAACACCATATATTTT,CASSALGGNSGNTIYF
NA,TRBJ1-1,NA,TRBV10-3,13,TGTGCCATCAGTGAGTCCGACCCGACAGAAGCTTTCTTT,CAISESDPTEAFF
few,TRBJ2-3,NA,TRBV7-8,16,TGTGCCAGCAGCCCCCACTACGCTTCTAGCACAGATACGCAGTATTTT,CASSPHYASSTDTQYF
once,TRBJ2-1,TRBD1,TRBV27,15,TGTGCCAGCACCCCAGGGACAGGGGGCTGGAATGAGCAGTTCTTC,CASTPGTGGWNEQFF
few,TRBJ2-1,NA,TRBV6-5,12,TGTGCCAGCAGTGCAGATTACAATGAGCAGTTCTTC,CASSADYNEQFF
once,TRBJ2-4,NA,TRBV14,13,TGTGCCAGCAGCCAAAGTGGGGCAGACATTCAGTACTTC,CASSQSGADIQYF
NA,TRBJ1-3,NA,TRBV30,14,TGTGCCTGGAGCGAACAGGGAAATGGAAACACCATATATTTT,CAWSEQGNGNTIYF
NA,TRBJ2-2,NA,TRBV28,14,TGTGCCAGCAGCCCGGGACTTAACACCGGGGAGCTGTTTTTT,CASSPGLNTGELFF